Shown below are 22 T cell receptor beta chains from a single sample sequenced in a study of cytomegalovirus exposure and HLA in healthy donors. 60 Vbeta and 13 Jbeta primers were used in PCR. Clones were sequenced by immunoSEQ multiplex PCR, and TCRdb holds only the in-frame ones, with some missing. The sample has about 32,000 clones; 84% are singletons. The specimen was PBMCs. Every receptor here comes from a woman under 30 in good health and CMV-seronegative.

The V call is TRBV5-6, the J call TRBJ1-3, with D unresolved. The ends were cut back, 4 bases at V and 0 bases at J, with 11 bases in the middle. The CDR3 extends over 15 amino acids. The germline CDR1 and CDR2 sequences are SGHDT and YYEEEE. CDR3 nucleotides: TGTGCCAGCAGCGATACAACAAGCTCTGGAAACACCATATATTTT. The encoded protein is CASSDTTSSGNTIYF.

J is TRBJ2-7 and V is TRBV28; D not certain. Looked up from germline, CDR1 is MDHEN and CDR2 is SYDVKM. With 5 bases removed from V and 7 bases from J, the gap between germline ends came to 12 bases. The CDR3 length is 12 residues. The CDR3 sequence: CASSLRAIEQYF. In nucleotides, the CDR3 is TGTGCCAGCAGTCTTCGAGCTATTGAGCAGTACTTC.

The chain recombines TRBV7-6 with TRBJ2-3, with TRBD2 matching over 13 bases. V shed 5 bases and J 5 bases; nucleotides not matched to a gene: 16. The CDR3 extends over 19 amino acids. Germline V gives CDR1 SGHVS, CDR2 FNYEAQ. CDR3 residues: CASSPHPLLAGGRRDTQYF. The DNA of the CDR3 is TGTGCCAGCAGCCCCCACCCCCTACTAGCGGGGGGGCGTCGAGATACGCAGTATTTT. Full variable domain (rest looked up from reference TRBV7-6 and TRBJ2-3): GAGVSQSPRYKVTKRGQDVALRCDPISGHVSLYWYRQALGQGPEFLTYFNYEAQQDKSGLPNDRFSAERPEGSISTLTIQRTEQRDSAMYRCASSPHPLLAGGRRDTQYFGPGTRLTVL.

V usage is TRBV19 and J usage is TRBJ1-1; D not certain. This CDR3 has 13 residues. Germline CDR1 and CDR2: LNHDA and SQIVND (reference sequence). Trimming removed 6 bases at V and 0 bases at J, with 8 bases between. The CDR3 DNA sequence: TGTGCCAGTAGCCAGGTTCTGAACACTGAAGCTTTCTTT. Translation gives CASSQVLNTEAFF. The entire variable domain, with the rest obtained from reference TRBV19 and TRBJ1-1, is as follows: DGGITQSPKYLFRKEGQNVTLSCEQNLNHDAMYWYRQDPGQGLRLIYYSQIVNDFQKGDIAEGYSVSREKKESFPLTVTSAQKNPTAFYLCASSQVLNTEAFFGQGTRLTVV.

This chain connects TRBV14 to TRBJ1-6; no clear D gene. The germline gives CDR1 SGHDN, CDR2 FVKESK. Between the trimmed V and J ends, which lost 1 base and 0 bases, there was a span of 10 bases. This CDR3 has 17 amino acids. The DNA of the CDR3 is TGTGCCAGCAGCCAAGTTTCCTGGAGCTCCTATAATTCACCCCTCCACTTT. Translating it yields CASSQVSWSSYNSPLHF. The full variable domain, completed using reference TRBV14 and TRBJ1-6, is EAGVTQFPSHSVIEKGQTVTLRCDPISGHDNLYWYRRVMGKEIKFLLHFVKESKQDESGMPNNRFLAERTGGTYSTLKVQPAELEDSGVYFCASSQVSWSSYNSPLHFGNGTRLTVT.

The chain carries TRBV27 and TRBJ1-1, with D uncertain. V was cut by 9 bases and J by 0 bases, with 14 bases left in between. The CDR3 is 14 residues long. In germline, CDR1 is MNHEY, CDR2 SMNVEV (reference sequence). In DNA, the CDR3 is TGTGCCAGTTGGGCAGAAGCCATGAACACTGAAGCTTTCTTT. Amino acids: CASWAEAMNTEAFF.

The chain recombines TRBV6-6 with TRBJ2-6, with 7 bases aligning to TRBD1. The CDR3 loop spans 15 amino acids. The germline V gene has CDR1 MNHNY and CDR2 SVGAGI (reference sequence). J gave up 4 bases and V 2 bases, and 2 bases lay outside the gene matches. The CDR3 is CASSYRGPGANVLTF. DNA for the CDR3: TGTGCCAGCAGTTACAGGGGGCCAGGGGCCAACGTCCTGACTTTC.

The chain uses TRBV2 and TRBJ1-5, with 7 bases aligning to TRBD1. V lost 4 bases to trimming and J lost 3 bases; unmatched junction nucleotides: 6. The CDR3 is made up of 15 amino acids. The germline gives CDR1 SNHLY, CDR2 FYNNEI. In DNA form, the CDR3 reads TGTGCCAGCAGTGGAACAGGGGCGATCAATCAGCCCCAGCATTTT. The encoded protein is CASSGTGAINQPQHF.

This clone was picked up one time. This chain links TRBV4-2 with TRBJ2-5; 10 positions match TRBD2. The germline V gene has CDR1 LGHNA and CDR2 YNFKEQ. This CDR3 comprises 15 residues. The J segment lost 4 bases and the V segment lost 3 bases, leaving 5 bases of the junction unmatched. CDR3 residues: CASSHPLAGAETQYF. The CDR3 bases are TGTGCCAGCAGCCACCCCCTAGCGGGAGCAGAGACCCAGTACTTC.

The chain combines TRBV6-5 with TRBJ2-7, with D possibly being TRBD1 (6 bases). Trimming left V 7 bases short and J 5 bases short, with 15 bases between. The CDR3 loop spans 13 amino acids. Per the germline V gene, CDR1 is MNHEY and CDR2 is SVGAGI. The DNA for the CDR3 is TGTGCCAGCAATAAAGGGACAACGAACGAGCAGTACTTC. This translates into CASNKGTTNEQYF.

This chain connects TRBV10-3 to TRBJ2-3; 10 bases are shared with TRBD1. Germline assignment: CDR1 ENHRY and CDR2 SYGVKD. After removal of 7 bases from V and 2 bases from J, the junction contained 9 bases not matched to a gene. There are 16 residues in the CDR3. The CDR3, as DNA: TGTGCCATCAATCAAGGGACAGGGGCCGCCACAGATACGCAGTATTTT. Its translation: CAINQGTGAATDTQYF.

This clone was detected only once. The rearrangement joins TRBV19 to TRBJ2-7, with TRBD1 as a possible D gene (6 bases). With 0 bases removed from V and 6 bases from J, the gap between germline ends came to 18 bases. CDR3 length: 16 residues. Germline V gene data show CDR1 as LNHDA and CDR2 as SQIVND (reference sequence). The CDR3 DNA reads as TGTGCCAGTAGTATAGACAGGACAGCCTTTTGGACCGAGCAGTACTTC. Translating it yields CASSIDRTAFWTEQYF. The full variable domain, rest sourced from reference TRBV19 and TRBJ2-7, is DGGITQSPKYLFRKEGQNVTLSCEQNLNHDAMYWYRQDPGQGLRLIYYSQIVNDFQKGDIAEGYSVSREKKESFPLTVTSAQKNPTAFYLCASSIDRTAFWTEQYFGPGTRLTVT.

The V and J genes are TRBV10-3 and TRBJ1-2; 8 bases match TRBD1. This CDR3 spans 15 amino acids. After removal of 6 bases from V and 8 bases from J, the junction contained 14 bases not matched to a gene. Germline CDR1 reads ENHRY; CDR2 reads SYGVKD. The CDR3: CAIRPQGAAFQGYTF. CDR3 nucleotide sequence: TGTGCCATCAGACCCCAGGGGGCGGCTTTTCAAGGCTACACCTTC.

V usage is TRBV10-1 and J usage is TRBJ2-1; D not certain. The CDR3 is 14 amino acids. Per the germline V gene, CDR1 is WNHNN and CDR2 is SYGVQD (reference sequence). The CDR3 DNA follows: TGCCCCTCCAGACGCGCGGCTTTCTACAATGAGCAGTTCTTC. Its protein product is CPSRRAAFYNEQFF.

This sequence joins TRBV4-1 and TRBJ1-2; 9 bases map to TRBD1. V dropped 0 bases and J dropped 3; count of bases not matched to a gene: 5. The CDR3 runs to 16 residues. Per germline, CDR1 MGHRA and CDR2 YSYEKL. The DNA for the CDR3 is TGCGCCAGCAGCCAAGATGCCGGGACAGGGCACTATGGCTACACCTTC. It codes for CASSQDAGTGHYGYTF.

The chain joins TRBV7-2 to TRBJ2-5, with TRBD2 identical over 13 bases. This CDR3 is built from 17 residues. With V trimmed by 6 bases and J by 7 bases, 14 bases remained unmatched. CDR1 SGHTA and CDR2 FQGNSA come from the germline V gene. The CDR3 region is CASRAPGLAGWGGTQYF. CDR3 bases: TGTGCCAGCAGGGCCCCGGGACTAGCGGGGTGGGGAGGGACCCAGTACTTC.

Only a few counts were recorded for this clone. This chain connects TRBV7-8 to TRBJ2-7; no firm D call. In germline, CDR1 is SGHVS, CDR2 FQNEAQ. Trimming pared 2 bases from V and 2 bases from J, leaving 4 bases between. The CDR3 is made up of 12 amino acids. For the CDR3, the DNA is TGTGCCAGCAGCTTACCTCCCTACGAGCAGTACTTC. It specifies CASSLPPYEQYF.

The chain joins TRBV5-1 to TRBJ2-3; tentatively, D is TRBD1 (6 bases). Trimming stripped 1 base from V and 2 bases from J, with 11 bases between. The CDR3 sequence is 15 residues long. CDR1 is SGHRS, CDR2 YFSETQ, per germline. The CDR3 loop reads CASSLWDTNTDTQYF. The CDR3 bases are TGCGCCAGCAGCTTGTGGGACACGAACACAGATACGCAGTATTTT.

The V gene is TRBV29-1, the J gene TRBJ1-2; 7 positions agree with TRBD1. The CDR3 is 13 residues long. V lost 4 bases and J lost 2; bases outside the gene matches: 4. Germline CDR1 reads SQVTM; CDR2 reads ANQGSEA. The CDR3 spells CSVALTGNYGYTF. DNA of the CDR3: TGCAGCGTTGCCCTGACAGGGAACTATGGCTACACCTTC.

This clone was counted once. The CDR3 DNA reads as TGTGCCAGCAGCCGACGGGAACAAGAGACCCAGTACTTC. This translates into CASSRREQETQYF. The chain uses TRBV6-4 and TRBJ2-5; the D gene is possibly TRBD2 (5 bases). Germline assignment: CDR1 MRHNA and CDR2 SNTAGT. With 6 bases removed from V and 2 bases from J, the gap between germline ends came to 10 bases. CDR3 size: 13 residues.

The chain employs TRBV5-8 and TRBJ1-3; D is ambiguous. V gave up 0 bases and J gave up 0 bases, with 10 bases separating them. CDR3 size: 16 residues. CDR1 and CDR2 (germline): SGHTS, YDEGEE. CDR3 sequence: CASSLERLNSGNTIYF. CDR3 nucleotides: TGTGCCAGCAGCTTGGAGAGGCTGAACTCTGGAAACACCATATATTTT.

The J gene is TRBJ1-2, the V gene TRBV19, with TRBD1 identical over 7 bases. The CDR3 is 14 amino acids. V lost 3 bases and J lost 1; bases outside the gene matches: 2. Germline V gene sequence: CDR1 LNHDA, CDR2 SQIVND (reference sequence). This CDR3 is CASSIWDSNYGYTF. The CDR3 region has the DNA TGTGCCAGTAGTATTTGGGACAGTAACTATGGCTACACCTTC. The full variable domain, its missing parts supplied by reference TRBV19 and TRBJ1-2, is DGGITQSPKYLFRKEGQNVTLSCEQNLNHDAMYWYRQDPGQGLRLIYYSQIVNDFQKGDIAEGYSVSREKKESFPLTVTSAQKNPTAFYLCASSIWDSNYGYTFGSGTRLTVV.